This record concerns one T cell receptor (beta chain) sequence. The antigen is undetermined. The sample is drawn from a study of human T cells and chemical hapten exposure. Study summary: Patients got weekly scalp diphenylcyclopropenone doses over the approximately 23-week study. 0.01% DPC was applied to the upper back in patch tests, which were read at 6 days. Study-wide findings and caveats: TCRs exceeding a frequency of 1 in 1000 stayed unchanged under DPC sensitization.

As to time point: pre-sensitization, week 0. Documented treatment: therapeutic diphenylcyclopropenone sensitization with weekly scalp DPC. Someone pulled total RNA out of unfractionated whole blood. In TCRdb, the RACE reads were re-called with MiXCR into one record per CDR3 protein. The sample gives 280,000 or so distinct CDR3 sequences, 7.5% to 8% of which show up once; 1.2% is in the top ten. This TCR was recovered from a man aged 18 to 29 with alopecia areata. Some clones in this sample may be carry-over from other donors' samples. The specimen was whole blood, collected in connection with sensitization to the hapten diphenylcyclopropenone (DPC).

The CDR3 reads CASSTAQDEQYF. The CDR3 nucleotides read TGTGCCAGCTCAACAGCCCAAGACGAGCAGTACTTC. The chain joins TRBV12-3 or TRBV12-4 to TRBJ2-7; D unresolved. This CDR3 has 12 residues. The germline V and J ends were trimmed by 8 bases and 5 bases, with 13 bases remaining between them.